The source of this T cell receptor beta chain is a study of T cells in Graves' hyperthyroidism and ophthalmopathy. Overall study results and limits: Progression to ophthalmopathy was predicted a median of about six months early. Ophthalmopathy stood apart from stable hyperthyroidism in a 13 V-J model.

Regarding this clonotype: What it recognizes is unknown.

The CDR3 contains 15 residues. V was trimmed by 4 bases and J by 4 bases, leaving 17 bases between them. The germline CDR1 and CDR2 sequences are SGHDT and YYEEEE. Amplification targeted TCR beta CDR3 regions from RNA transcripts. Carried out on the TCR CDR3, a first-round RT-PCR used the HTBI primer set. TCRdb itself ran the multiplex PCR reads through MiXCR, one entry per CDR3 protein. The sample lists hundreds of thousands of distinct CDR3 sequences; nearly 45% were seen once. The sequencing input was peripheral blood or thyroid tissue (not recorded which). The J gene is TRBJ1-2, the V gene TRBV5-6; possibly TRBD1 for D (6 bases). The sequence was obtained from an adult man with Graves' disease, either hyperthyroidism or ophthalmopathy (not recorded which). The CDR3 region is CASSPAGGAGYGYTF. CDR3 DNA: TGTGCCAGCAGCCCTGCGGGGGGCGCGGGCTATGGCTACACCTTC.